Listed here is a single T cell receptor beta chain. Its specificity is not known. The data stem from a study of blood T cells in healthy people across ages. Whole-study results and caveats: The CMV status of each donor remained undetermined, and this could have confounded shifts in expanded clonotypes.

There are 18 residues in the CDR3. V was trimmed by 0 bases and J by 0 bases, leaving 17 bases between them. Germline V gene data show CDR1 as MGHRA and CDR2 as YSYEKL. A J-beta primer mix and a sample-barcoded 5' primer were used in a second PCR of roughly 6 to 12 cycles. TCRdb redid the calling of the 5' RACE reads with MiXCR, one entry per CDR3 protein. The sample lists roughly 500,000 distinct CDR3 sequences, 27% occurring once. The clonotype originates from a woman in her 70s in good health. Input material: blood. The J gene is TRBJ2-5, the V gene TRBV4-1; possibly TRBD2 for D (6 bases). CDR3 loop: CASSQERGQAGNQETQYF. CDR3 nucleotide sequence: TGCGCCAGCAGCCAAGAACGAGGGCAAGCGGGCAACCAAGAGACCCAGTACTTC.